Listed below are T cell receptor beta chains from one sample, sequenced in a study of blood T cell repertoires in COVID-19. The assay was immunoSEQ multiplex PCR, and TCRdb's table has in-frame clones only and misses some. The profile shows fewer than 300,000 clones, around 85% of them singletons. Sequencing was performed on peripheral blood. These receptors all come from a man in his fifties with active or convalescent COVID-19. The CDR3 runs from the conserved cysteine through the conserved F or W. D genes are given only for firm matches. Clone size is given for some rows only: seen once, a few or many times, or a class if the clone is expanded.

CDR3 protein: CASSVDGVGTEAFF
CDR3 DNA: TGTGCCAGCAGCGTAGACGGGGTTGGCACTGAAGCTTTCTTT
V gene: TRBV9
clone size: NA
D gene: NA
J gene: TRBJ1-1

CDR3 protein: CASSFAWGTDYGYTF
CDR3 DNA: TGCGCCAGCAGCTTTGCCTGGGGGACAGACTATGGCTACACCTTC
V gene: TRBV5-1
clone size: few
D gene: TRBD1
J gene: TRBJ1-2

CDR3 protein: CASSPGPPRRLGSPLHF
CDR3 DNA: TGCGCCAGCAGCCCTGGACCCCCCAGGAGGTTAGGTTCACCCCTCCACTTT
V gene: TRBV4-1
clone size: NA
D gene: NA
J gene: TRBJ1-6

CDR3 protein: CASSSRTGETQYF
CDR3 DNA: TGTGCCAGCAGCTCCAGGACAGGGGAAACCCAGTACTTC
V gene: TRBV7-2
clone size: NA
D gene: TRBD1
J gene: TRBJ2-5

CDR3 protein: CASSSYDSANEQFF
CDR3 DNA: TGTGCCAGCAGCTCCTACGACTCTGCCAATGAGCAGTTCTTC
V gene: TRBV13
clone size: NA
D gene: NA
J gene: TRBJ2-1

CDR3 protein: CASSVELGGCCQPQHF
CDR3 DNA: TGTGCCAGCAGCGTAGAGCTGGGGGGATGTTGTCAGCCCCAGCATTTT
V gene: TRBV9
clone size: NA
D gene: NA
J gene: TRBJ1-5

CDR3 protein: CASSLETGGPGKLFF
CDR3 DNA: TGTGCCAGCAGCTTAGAGACAGGAGGTCCGGGAAAACTGTTTTTT
V gene: TRBV11-2
clone size: NA
D gene: NA
J gene: TRBJ1-4

CDR3 protein: CSAGGTGPIVTQYF
CDR3 DNA: TGCAGCGCTGGGGGGACAGGGCCGATAGTTACGCAGTATTTT
V gene: TRBV29-1
clone size: NA
D gene: TRBD1
J gene: TRBJ2-3

CDR3 protein: CASSLRQTDTQYF
CDR3 DNA: TGTGCCAGCAGCTTACGCCAGACAGATACGCAGTATTTT
V gene: TRBV7-9
clone size: NA
D gene: NA
J gene: TRBJ2-3

CDR3 protein: CASSRGGANYGYTF
CDR3 DNA: TGTGCCAGCAGTCGAGGGGGTGCTAACTATGGCTACACCTTC
V gene: TRBV5-8
clone size: few
D gene: NA
J gene: TRBJ1-2

CDR3 protein: CASSLAPAVRGNSPLHF
CDR3 DNA: TGTGCCAGCAGCTTAGCGCCAGCCGTCCGGGGGAATTCACCCCTCCACTTT
V gene: TRBV7-8
clone size: NA
D gene: NA
J gene: TRBJ1-6

CDR3 protein: CASGSREHQPQHF
CDR3 DNA: TGTGCCAGTGGGTCCCGGGAGCATCAGCCCCAGCATTTT
V gene: TRBV3-1/TRBV3-2
clone size: NA
D gene: NA
J gene: TRBJ1-5

CDR3 protein: CASSVQGLAGEQYF
CDR3 DNA: TGCGCCAGCAGCGTACAGGGACTAGCCGGCGAGCAGTACTTC
V gene: TRBV5-1
clone size: NA
D gene: TRBD2
J gene: TRBJ2-7

CDR3 protein: CASSPRRETGSSYNSPLHF
CDR3 DNA: TGTGCCAGCAGCCCCCGTAGAGAGACAGGGAGCTCCTATAATTCACCCCTCCACTTT
V gene: TRBV11-2
clone size: NA
D gene: TRBD1
J gene: TRBJ1-6

CDR3 protein: CASSQVSGRAPDGEQFF
CDR3 DNA: TGTGCCAGCAGCCAAGTTAGCGGGAGGGCCCCGGATGGTGAGCAGTTCTTC
V gene: TRBV3-1/TRBV3-2
clone size: NA
D gene: TRBD2
J gene: TRBJ2-1

CDR3 protein: CASSLRWGGGDGYTF
CDR3 DNA: TGTGCCAGCAGTCTTCGATGGGGGGGCGGAGATGGCTACACCTTC
V gene: TRBV27
clone size: NA
D gene: NA
J gene: TRBJ1-2

CDR3 protein: CATSRDRVLAGIYEQYF
CDR3 DNA: TGTGCCACCAGCAGAGATAGGGTACTAGCGGGGATCTACGAGCAGTACTTC
V gene: TRBV15
clone size: NA
D gene: TRBD2
J gene: TRBJ2-7

CDR3 protein: CASSLRAGEFEQYF
CDR3 DNA: TGCGCCAGCAGCTTGAGAGCGGGAGAGTTCGAGCAGTACTTC
V gene: TRBV5-1
clone size: NA
D gene: TRBD2
J gene: TRBJ2-7

CDR3 protein: CASSLPGVPSGNTIYF
CDR3 DNA: TGTGCCAGTAGTCTCCCAGGGGTACCCTCTGGAAACACCATATATTTT
V gene: TRBV19
clone size: NA
D gene: NA
J gene: TRBJ1-3

CDR3 protein: CASSQRSDAYEQYF
CDR3 DNA: TGCGCCAGCAGCCAGCGGTCCGACGCCTACGAGCAGTACTTC
V gene: TRBV5-1
clone size: NA
D gene: NA
J gene: TRBJ2-7

CDR3 protein: CASTPGTGSYEQYF
CDR3 DNA: TGTGCCAGTACTCCCGGGACAGGGTCCTACGAGCAGTACTTC
V gene: TRBV19
clone size: NA
D gene: TRBD1
J gene: TRBJ2-7

CDR3 protein: CASSYKSGGNYGYTF
CDR3 DNA: TGTGCCAGCAGTTACAAATCAGGGGGTAACTATGGCTACACCTTC
V gene: TRBV6-5
clone size: NA
D gene: TRBD1
J gene: TRBJ1-2

CDR3 protein: CATQTGTGRWSDTQYF
CDR3 DNA: TGTGCCACTCAGACGGGTACGGGAAGGTGGTCAGATACGCAGTATTTT
V gene: TRBV19
clone size: NA
D gene: NA
J gene: TRBJ2-3

CDR3 protein: CASSQEAPNRGLSSGANVLTF
CDR3 DNA: TGCGCCAGCAGCCAAGAAGCACCCAACAGAGGACTCTCCTCCGGGGCCAACGTCCTGACTTTC
V gene: TRBV4-1
clone size: NA
D gene: NA
J gene: TRBJ2-6

CDR3 protein: CASTGPGLATYEQYF
CDR3 DNA: TGTGCCAGCACCGGGCCGGGACTAGCGACCTACGAGCAGTACTTC
V gene: TRBV2
clone size: NA
D gene: TRBD2
J gene: TRBJ2-7

CDR3 protein: CASSRSGQETQYF
CDR3 DNA: TGTGCCAGCTCACGGTCAGGACAAGAGACCCAGTACTTC
V gene: TRBV18
clone size: NA
D gene: NA
J gene: TRBJ2-5

CDR3 protein: CASSSIVGELFF
CDR3 DNA: TGTGCCAGCAGTTCCATTGTCGGGGAGCTGTTTTTT
V gene: TRBV27
clone size: NA
D gene: NA
J gene: TRBJ2-2

CDR3 protein: CASSYSKLGGAFF
CDR3 DNA: TGTGCCAGCAGTTACTCGAAACTGGGAGGAGCTTTCTTT
V gene: TRBV6-5
clone size: NA
D gene: NA
J gene: TRBJ1-1

CDR3 protein: CASRIMGQSYGYTF
CDR3 DNA: TGTGCCAGCAGGATTATGGGACAGTCCTATGGCTACACCTTC
V gene: TRBV2
clone size: NA
D gene: TRBD1
J gene: TRBJ1-2

CDR3 protein: CASSLNPGYNEQFF
CDR3 DNA: TGTGCCAGCAGCTTAAATCCCGGCTACAATGAGCAGTTCTTC
V gene: TRBV7-2
clone size: NA
D gene: NA
J gene: TRBJ2-1

CDR3 protein: CASSARQGGDGYTF
CDR3 DNA: TGTGCCAGCAGCGCAAGACAGGGGGGCGATGGCTACACCTTC
V gene: TRBV7-9
clone size: NA
D gene: TRBD1
J gene: TRBJ1-2

CDR3 protein: CSASTSYEQYF
CDR3 DNA: TGCAGTGCCTCAACTTCTTACGAGCAGTACTTC
V gene: TRBV20-1
clone size: NA
D gene: NA
J gene: TRBJ2-7

CDR3 protein: CASSLGLAGAGELFF
CDR3 DNA: TGTGCCAGCAGCTTAGGGCTAGCGGGAGCCGGGGAGCTGTTTTTT
V gene: TRBV7-9
clone size: NA
D gene: TRBD2
J gene: TRBJ2-2

CDR3 protein: CASSLAPLAGVYTNEQFF
CDR3 DNA: TGTGCCAGCAGCTTGGCCCCACTAGCGGGAGTTTATACGAATGAGCAGTTCTTC
V gene: TRBV5-6
clone size: NA
D gene: TRBD2
J gene: TRBJ2-1

CDR3 protein: CASSPPEGNFGNTIYF
CDR3 DNA: TGTGCCAGCTCACCACCGGAGGGGAACTTTGGAAACACCATATATTTT
V gene: TRBV18
clone size: NA
D gene: NA
J gene: TRBJ1-3

CDR3 protein: CASRGDLKETQYF
CDR3 DNA: TGTGCCAGCAGGGGGGACTTAAAAGAGACCCAGTACTTC
V gene: TRBV2
clone size: NA
D gene: NA
J gene: TRBJ2-5

CDR3 protein: CASGPPSGTGGKYEQFF
CDR3 DNA: TGTGCTAGTGGTCCGCCCTCCGGGACAGGGGGCAAGTATGAGCAGTTCTTC
V gene: TRBV12-5
clone size: NA
D gene: TRBD1
J gene: TRBJ2-1

CDR3 protein: CASSLAEGPTGELFF
CDR3 DNA: TGTGCCAGCAGCTTAGCGGAGGGGCCCACCGGGGAGCTGTTTTTT
V gene: TRBV7-9
clone size: NA
D gene: NA
J gene: TRBJ2-2

CDR3 protein: CASRDSTGEGYTF
CDR3 DNA: TGCGCCAGCAGGGACTCGACAGGGGAAGGCTACACCTTC
V gene: TRBV5-1
clone size: NA
D gene: TRBD1
J gene: TRBJ1-2

CDR3 protein: CATSRQTSGIQDEQFF
CDR3 DNA: TGCGCCACCTCAAGACAGACTAGCGGAATCCAGGATGAGCAGTTCTTC
V gene: TRBV5-1
clone size: NA
D gene: TRBD2
J gene: TRBJ2-1

CDR3 protein: CASSVEGQGANEQFF
CDR3 DNA: TGTGCCAGCAGCGTAGAGGGGCAGGGGGCAAATGAGCAGTTCTTC
V gene: TRBV9
clone size: NA
D gene: TRBD1
J gene: TRBJ2-1

CDR3 protein: CASSFLPGHLDEQYF
CDR3 DNA: TGTGCCAGCAGTTTCCTCCCGGGACATCTCGACGAGCAGTACTTC
V gene: TRBV28
clone size: NA
D gene: NA
J gene: TRBJ2-7

CDR3 protein: CASSVGSGQETQYF
CDR3 DNA: TGTGCCAGCAGTGTGGGTAGCGGGCAAGAGACCCAGTACTTC
V gene: TRBV2
clone size: NA
D gene: TRBD2
J gene: TRBJ2-5

CDR3 protein: CASSPGTGQYGYTF
CDR3 DNA: TGTGCCAGTAGTCCCGGGACAGGGCAATATGGCTACACCTTC
V gene: TRBV19
clone size: NA
D gene: TRBD1
J gene: TRBJ1-2

CDR3 protein: CASSPDREGSGELFF
CDR3 DNA: TGTGCCAGCAGTCCGGACAGGGAGGGTTCCGGGGAGCTGTTTTTT
V gene: TRBV6-2/TRBV6-3
clone size: NA
D gene: NA
J gene: TRBJ2-2

CDR3 protein: CASSLDRLGGTQYF
CDR3 DNA: TGTGCCAGCAGCCTGGACCGACTAGGAGGGACCCAGTACTTC
V gene: TRBV3-1/TRBV3-2
clone size: NA
D gene: NA
J gene: TRBJ2-5

CDR3 protein: CASSPNRGQSPVF
CDR3 DNA: TGTGCCAGCAGTCCCAATCGGGGACAATCTCCGGTCTTT
V gene: TRBV27
clone size: NA
D gene: NA
J gene: TRBJ1-6

CDR3 protein: CASSLESASSKYF
CDR3 DNA: TGTGCCAGCAGCTTAGAATCGGCTAGCTCTAAGTACTTC
V gene: TRBV11-2
clone size: NA
D gene: NA
J gene: TRBJ2-7

CDR3 protein: CASSSGLVLNNEQFF
CDR3 DNA: TGTGCCAGCAGCTCAGGACTAGTTCTAAACAATGAGCAGTTCTTC
V gene: TRBV11-2
clone size: NA
D gene: TRBD2
J gene: TRBJ2-1

CDR3 protein: CASTPATGGEQYF
CDR3 DNA: TGTGCCAGCACACCCGCCACAGGGGGCGAGCAGTACTTC
V gene: TRBV27
clone size: NA
D gene: TRBD1
J gene: TRBJ2-7